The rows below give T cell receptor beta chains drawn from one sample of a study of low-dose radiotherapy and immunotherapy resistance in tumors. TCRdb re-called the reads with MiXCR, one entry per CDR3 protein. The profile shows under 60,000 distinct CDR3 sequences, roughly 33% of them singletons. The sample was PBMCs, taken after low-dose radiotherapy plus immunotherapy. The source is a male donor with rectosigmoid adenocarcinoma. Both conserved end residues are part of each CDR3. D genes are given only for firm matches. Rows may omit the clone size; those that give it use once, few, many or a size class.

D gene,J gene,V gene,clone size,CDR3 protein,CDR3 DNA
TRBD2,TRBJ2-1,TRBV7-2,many,CASSLAQASGGAYNEQFF,TGTGCCAGCAGCTTAGCGCAGGCTAGCGGGGGCGCTTACAATGAGCAGTTCTTC
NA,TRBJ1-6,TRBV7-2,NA,CASSPDGTYNSPLHF,TGTGCCAGCAGCCCCGACGGGACCTATAATTCACCCCTCCACTTT
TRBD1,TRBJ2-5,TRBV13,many,CASTTRGPQTQYF,TGTGCCAGCACTACGAGGGGGCCTCAGACCCAGTACTTC
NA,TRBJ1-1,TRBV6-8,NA,CASSVPGISNTEAFF,TGTGCCAGCAGTGTACCGGGGATATCGAACACTGAAGCTTTCTTT
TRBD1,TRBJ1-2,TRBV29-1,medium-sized,CSVSGTGVDGYTF,TGCAGCGTGTCCGGGACAGGGGTGGATGGCTACACCTTC
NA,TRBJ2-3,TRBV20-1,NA,CSARDPDITRPTSTDTQYF,TGCAGTGCTAGAGACCCCGACATCACTAGGCCCACTAGCACAGATACGCAGTATTTT
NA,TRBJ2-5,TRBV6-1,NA,CASSEARAETQYF,TGTGCCAGCAGTGAAGCCAGGGCAGAGACCCAGTACTTC
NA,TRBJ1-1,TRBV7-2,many,CASSSRQAGDTEAFF,TGTGCCAGCAGCAGTCGACAGGCCGGGGACACCGAAGCTTTCTTT
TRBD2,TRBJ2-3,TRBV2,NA,CASSETAGGPAGDTQYF,TGTGCCAGCAGTGAAACAGCGGGAGGCCCCGCCGGAGATACGCAGTATTTT
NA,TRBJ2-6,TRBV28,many,CASSLGSSGANVLTF,TGTGCCAGCAGTTTAGGGAGCTCTGGGGCCAACGTCCTGACTTTC
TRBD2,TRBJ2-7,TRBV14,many,CASSLASGSYYEQYF,TGTGCCAGCAGCCTTGCTAGCGGGAGTTACTACGAGCAGTACTTC
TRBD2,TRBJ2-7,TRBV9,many,CASSVGLAGGYEQYF,TGTGCCAGCAGCGTAGGCCTAGCGGGAGGGTACGAGCAGTACTTC
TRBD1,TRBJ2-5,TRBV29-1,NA,CSVGDRGPQYF,TGCAGCGTTGGTGACAGGGGCCCCCAGTACTTC
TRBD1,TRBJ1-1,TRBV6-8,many,CASSYSDRGGEAFF,TGTGCCAGCAGTTACTCGGACAGGGGAGGTGAAGCTTTCTTT